This passage covers 25 T cell receptor beta chains from one sample sequenced in a study of T cells after yellow fever vaccination. TCRdb itself ran the 5' RACE reads through MiXCR, one entry per CDR3 protein. The table records roughly 120,000 distinct CDR3 sequences, approximately 7.1% of them present only once. Sample: CD4+ T cells sorted from PBMCs, taken about 41 days after the first yellow fever vaccination. The receptors here all came from a man aged 18-30 years who received the YFV17D yellow fever vaccine.

CDR3 in amino acids: CASTPRDEQFF. In DNA form, the CDR3 reads TGTGCCAGCACCCCGCGGGATGAGCAGTTCTTC. This chain uses TRBV7-9 with TRBJ2-1, with D perhaps matching TRBD2 (5 bases). Per the germline V gene, CDR1 is SEHNR and CDR2 is FQNEAQ (reference sequence). Trimming cost V 7 bases and J 8 bases, with 9 bases left between them. This CDR3 has 11 amino acids.

For the CDR3, the DNA is TGTGCCATCAGTGTAGAGGGAGGTCAGCCCCAGCATTTT. Its protein is CAISVEGGQPQHF. The rearrangement uses TRBV10-3 and TRBJ1-5; D unresolved. The CDR3 covers 13 residues. The germline V gene has CDR1 ENHRY and CDR2 SYGVKD. The germline V and J ends were trimmed by 4 bases and 6 bases, with 10 bases remaining between them.

This clonotype was found a few times. The chain combines TRBV4-2 with TRBJ2-5; D is ambiguous. Germline V gene sequence: CDR1 LGHNA, CDR2 YNFKEQ. V lost 0 bases, J lost 5 bases, and 16 bases lay in between. The CDR3 contains 16 residues. The CDR3: CASSQESTAPSETQYF. DNA of the CDR3: TGTGCCAGCAGCCAAGAATCCACGGCCCCCAGCGAGACCCAGTACTTC.

In this sample, this clonotype turned up many times. The V and J genes are TRBV12-3 or TRBV12-4 and TRBJ2-5; D tentatively reads TRBD1 or TRBD2 (7 bases each). V was cut by 4 bases and J by 5 bases, with 17 bases left in between. This CDR3 is 15 amino acids long. DNA for the CDR3: TGTGCCAGCAGTTGGGGGAGGGGGCTAGGGGAGACCCAGTACTTC. It translates to CASSWGRGLGETQYF.

In this sample, this clonotype turned up many times. The chain carries TRBV24-1 and TRBJ2-5; tentatively, D is TRBD1 (5 bases). V lost 0 bases and J 2 bases, leaving 15 bases between the germline ends. Germline CDR1 KGHDR, CDR2 SFDVKD. CDR3 size: 17 residues. The CDR3 region is CATSDLRQGDAQETQYF. The CDR3 DNA sequence: TGTGCCACCAGTGATTTGCGGCAGGGCGATGCACAAGAGACCCAGTACTTC.

This clonotype has ten or more counts. The chain has TRBV12-3 or TRBV12-4 and TRBJ2-4, with D perhaps being TRBD1 or TRBD2 (6 bases each). The CDR3 is made up of 15 amino acids. The V end was cut by 6 bases, the J end by 1 base, with 13 bases between. The CDR3 DNA is TGTGCCAGCAGCCCAAGGGGGGCGGCCAAAAACATTCAGTACTTC. It encodes CASSPRGAAKNIQYF.

This clonotype showed up many times. The rearrangement uses TRBV5-1 and TRBJ2-6; D gene uncertain. The CDR3 loop spans 14 amino acids. Trimming stripped 6 bases from V and 0 bases from J, with 7 bases between. Germline CDR1 and CDR2: SGHRS and YFSETQ. CDR3 sequence reads: CASNYFSGANVLTF. The CDR3 bases are TGCGCCAGCAACTATTTCTCTGGGGCCAACGTCCTGACTTTC.

This clonotype was observed many times. V is TRBV10-3 and J is TRBJ2-2; D not resolved. The germline V gene encodes CDR1 ENHRY and CDR2 SYGVKD. This CDR3 has 14 amino acids. Trimming cost V 10 bases and J 0 bases, with 12 bases left between them. The CDR3 nucleotides read TGTGCCACCCGGCATGAAGCGAACACCGGGGAGCTGTTTTTT. Translation: CATRHEANTGELFF.

The table lists this clonotype with a few counts. The chain couples TRBV5-4 to TRBJ2-2, with D tentatively TRBD1 or TRBD2 (6 bases each). The CDR3 contains 16 residues. V was cut by 2 bases and J by 3 bases, with 14 bases left in between. Germline V gives CDR1 SGHNT, CDR2 YYREEE (reference sequence). The chain's CDR3 is CASSLGGLVDTGELFF. CDR3 bases: TGTGCCAGCAGCTTAGGGGGGCTGGTGGACACCGGGGAGCTGTTTTTT.

This clonotype has ten or more counts. The CDR3 loop reads CASSSMRTGGAFF. The CDR3 nucleotides read TGCGCCAGCAGCTCCATGCGGACCGGGGGAGCTTTCTTT. The chain has TRBV5-1 and TRBJ1-1; TRBD1 is a possible D gene (5 bases). The germline gives CDR1 SGHRS, CDR2 YFSETQ. V was pared by 3 bases and J by 10 bases, with 16 bases between. This CDR3 is built from 13 residues.

The chain uses TRBV7-2 and TRBJ2-7; D is perhaps TRBD2 (6 bases). This CDR3 comprises 14 residues. Germline V gene sequence: CDR1 SGHTA, CDR2 FQGNSA. V lost 3 bases and J lost 0, with 9 bases in between. CDR3 DNA: TGTGCCAGCAGCTTCTTGACTAGCTCCTACGAGCAGTACTTC. This translates into CASSFLTSSYEQYF.

This clonotype was seen at least ten times. This chain uses TRBV5-6 with TRBJ2-1, with 7 positions matching TRBD2. The CDR3 is 16 amino acids. The germline V gene encodes CDR1 SGHDT and CDR2 YYEEEE. V lost 2 bases, J lost 0 bases, and 5 bases stayed unmatched. CDR3 coding DNA: TGTGCCAGCAGCTTCCTGCGGGGGAACTCCTACAATGAGCAGTTCTTC. Translating it yields CASSFLRGNSYNEQFF. The variable domain in full, completed from reference TRBV5-6 and TRBJ2-1, reads DAGVTQSPTHLIKTRGQQVTLRCSPKSGHDTVSWYQQALGQGPQFIFQYYEEEERQRGNFPDRFSGHQFPNYSSELNVNALLLGDSALYLCASSFLRGNSYNEQFFGPGTRLTVL.

As regards this clonotype: A much larger clone sits a single nucleotide away, making a read error possible. The genes are TRBV9 and TRBJ1-3; no firm D call. Germline V CDR1 and CDR2: SGDLS, YYNGEE. V lost 7 bases and J 2 bases, leaving 10 bases between the germline ends. The length of the CDR3 is 13 residues. CDR3 sequence reads: CASGLSPGNTIYF. DNA of the CDR3: TGTGCCAGCGGCCTCTCCCCTGGAAACACCATATATTTT.

This clonotype came up many times. V is TRBV5-1 and J is TRBJ2-3; 10 nucleotides line up with TRBD1. The germline gives CDR1 SGHRS, CDR2 YFSETQ. The CDR3 loop spans 15 amino acids. After removal of 5 bases from V and 3 bases from J, the junction contained 6 bases not matched to a gene. The DNA of the CDR3 is TGCGCCAGCAGTGTCGGGACAGGGGAAACAGATACGCAGTATTTT. Translation gives CASSVGTGETDTQYF. Filled out from reference TRBV5-1 and TRBJ2-3, the complete variable domain reads KAGVTQTPRYLIKTRGQQVTLSCSPISGHRSVSWYQQTPGQGLQFLFEYFSETQRNKGNFPGRFSGRQFSNSRSEMNVSTLELGDSALYLCASSVGTGETDTQYFGPGTRLTVL.

This clonotype was recorded many times. The rearrangement uses TRBV11-1 and TRBJ2-1; 8 bases align to TRBD1. Germline values: CDR1 SGHAT, CDR2 FQDESV (reference sequence). The CDR3 runs to 15 residues. After removal of 1 base from V and 5 bases from J, the junction contained 4 bases not matched to a gene. The CDR3 DNA follows: TGTGCCAGCAGCTTAGGACAGGGGAACCACAATGAGCAGTTCTTC. It yields the protein CASSLGQGNHNEQFF. Based on the CDR3 plus reference TRBV11-1 and TRBJ2-1, the full variable domain is EAEVAQSPRYKITEKSQAVAFWCDPISGHATLYWYRQILGQGPELLVQFQDESVVDDSQLPKDRFSAERLKGVDSTLKIQPAELGDSAMYLCASSLGQGNHNEQFFGPGTRLTVL.

This clonotype was detected ten times or more. The V gene is TRBV5-1, the J gene TRBJ2-3; D uncertain. The CDR3 totals 13 residues. The V gene's germline CDR1 is SGHRS and CDR2 YFSETQ. Trimming stripped 4 bases from V and 2 bases from J, with 8 bases between. The CDR3, as DNA: TGCGCCAGCAGCGAACCCACCACAGATACGCAGTATTTT. It specifies CASSEPTTDTQYF.

The sample holds many counts of this clonotype. V is TRBV12-3 or TRBV12-4 and J is TRBJ2-2; D not resolved. This CDR3 contains 13 residues. Trimming took off 8 bases at V and 4 bases at J, with 11 bases between the two ends. The CDR3, as DNA: TGTGCCAGCCAAGACCGATTCACCGGGGAGCTGTTTTTT. Translation gives CASQDRFTGELFF.

This clonotype appeared many times. The chain is built from TRBV7-9 and TRBJ2-3, with TRBD2 as a possible D gene (6 bases). The CDR3 runs 15 residues. V dropped 4 bases and J dropped 4 bases, with 15 bases sitting between them. The germline V gene encodes CDR1 SEHNR and CDR2 FQNEAQ (reference sequence). CDR3 sequence (DNA): TGTGCCAGCAGCTCCTACGAGGAGGGGTCAGATACGCAGTATTTT. This translates into CASSSYEEGSDTQYF.

This clonotype was recorded at least ten times. The CDR3 reads CATTPGGLAGDERRTDTQYF. The CDR3 DNA sequence: TGTGCCACCACCCCGGGGGGACTAGCGGGGGACGAACGCCGCACAGATACGCAGTATTTT. The V gene is TRBV15, the J gene TRBJ2-3, with 14 bases aligning to TRBD2. With 7 bases clipped from V and 1 base from J, the junction kept 16 bases outside the gene matches. The CDR3 consists of 20 residues. CDR1 is LNHNV and CDR2 is YYDKDF in the germline V gene (reference sequence).

This clonotype showed up many times. This chain connects TRBV11-1 to TRBJ2-7; D might be TRBD2 (6 bases). This CDR3 region has 13 residues. CDR1 is SGHAT, CDR2 FQDESV, per germline (reference sequence). Trimming cost V 8 bases and J 3 bases, with 14 bases left between them. Here the CDR3 reads CASGSGTYYEQYV. The CDR3 nucleotides are TGTGCCAGCGGATCCGGGACTTACTACGAGCAGTACGTC.

This clonotype appeared many times. The chain employs TRBV30 and TRBJ2-5; TRBD1 or TRBD2 may be the D gene (5 bases each). V was cut by 1 base and J by 5 bases, with 11 bases left in between. The CDR3 has 13 amino acids. From germline, CDR1 is GTSNPN and CDR2 SVGIG (reference sequence). In DNA form, the CDR3 reads TGTGCCTGGAGTGGCAGGGACGGGGAGACCCAGTACTTC. Translation gives CAWSGRDGETQYF.

In this sample, this clonotype turned up many times. The CDR3 region has the DNA TGTGCCAGCCGAAAGGCCCAGGGGTACTATGGCTACACCTTC. It is translated as CASRKAQGYYGYTF. V usage is TRBV12-3 or TRBV12-4 and J usage is TRBJ1-2; a possible D gene is TRBD1 (6 bases). Trimming stripped 8 bases from V and 3 bases from J, with 16 bases between. The CDR3 sequence is 14 residues long.

This clonotype was counted ten times or more. The chain links TRBV27 to TRBJ2-1; D is uncertain. The germline V gene has CDR1 MNHEY and CDR2 SMNVEV (reference sequence). The V end lost 5 bases, the J end lost 5 bases, and 16 bases lay between the germline ends. The CDR3 extends over 15 amino acids. The CDR3 DNA reads TGTGCCAGCAGTCTATGGAGTCGGAGCCACAATGAGCAGTTCTTC. It translates to CASSLWSRSHNEQFF.

This clonotype was observed at least ten times. This chain joins TRBV5-4 and TRBJ2-2; tentative D call: TRBD1 (5 bases). Germline lookup yields CDR1 SGHNT and CDR2 YYREEE (reference sequence). This CDR3 is 14 amino acids long. The V gene lost 1 base and the J gene lost 5 bases, with 9 bases spanning the gap. The CDR3 coding sequence is TGTGCCAGCAGCTTGACACAGGCGACCGGGGAGCTGTTTTTT. Translating gives CASSLTQATGELFF.

This clonotype was detected ten times or more. This chain links TRBV4-3 with TRBJ2-3, with 8 bases aligning to TRBD1. The CDR3 length is 18 residues. Trimming removed 1 base from V and 1 base from J; junction bases left unmatched: 10. CDR1 is LGHNA, CDR2 YSLEER, per germline. The CDR3 region is CASSQGLGTGYGTDTQYF. In nucleotides, the CDR3 is TGCGCCAGCAGCCAAGGGCTCGGGACAGGATATGGCACAGATACGCAGTATTTT.